What follows are 15 T cell receptor beta chains derived from one specimen sequenced in a study of blood T cell repertoires in COVID-19. Assay: immunoSEQ multiplex PCR; the TCRdb copy retains only in-frame clones and omits some. Altogether 350,000 to 450,000 clones are present, roughly 85% being singletons, with the ten largest covering roughly 3.7%. The sequencing sample was made of peripheral blood. These receptors came from a woman aged 18 to 35 with acute or convalescent COVID-19.

V usage is TRBV5-6 and J usage is TRBJ1-5; TRBD1 agrees at 7 bases. Unmatched junction bases numbered 10, after V lost 4 bases and J lost 3 bases. Germline lookup yields CDR1 SGHDT and CDR2 YYEEEE. The CDR3 contains 16 residues. This chain's CDR3 is CASSEAGGTANQPQHF. Here the CDR3 DNA reads TGTGCCAGCAGCGAAGCCGGAGGGACAGCCAATCAGCCCCAGCATTTT.

The chain couples TRBV9 to TRBJ2-7; D is unresolved. The CDR3 covers 12 residues. CDR1 SGDLS and CDR2 YYNGEE come from the germline V gene. V lost 8 bases and J lost 0, with 9 bases in between. The CDR3 DNA sequence: TGTGCCAGTGGGCCCAGCTCCTACGAGCAGTACTTC. Protein sequence: CASGPSSYEQYF.

The rearrangement links TRBV5-1 to TRBJ2-7; the D is unclear. This CDR3 spans 14 amino acids. V lost 0 bases, J lost 3 bases, and 10 bases lay in between. Germline assignment: CDR1 SGHRS and CDR2 YFSETQ. This chain's CDR3 is CASSLDQAIYEQYF. CDR3 coding DNA: TGCGCCAGCAGCTTGGATCAGGCGATCTACGAGCAGTACTTC.

In DNA form, the CDR3 reads TGTGCCAGCAGTACCGGGACAGTGAACACCATATATTTT. Protein sequence: CASSTGTVNTIYF. The chain recombines TRBV13 with TRBJ1-3; TRBD1 matches 7 bases. V lost 6 bases to trimming and J lost 7 bases; unmatched junction nucleotides: 6. This CDR3 has 13 residues. Germline V gene lookup returns CDR1 PRHDT and CDR2 FYEKMQ (reference sequence).

This chain connects TRBV7-9 to TRBJ1-6; 7 bases line up with TRBD1. This CDR3 has 17 amino acids. Germline CDR1 reads SEHNR; CDR2 reads FQNEAQ (reference sequence). V lost 5 bases to trimming and J lost 4 bases; unmatched junction nucleotides: 11. The DNA of the CDR3 is TGTGCCAGCAGCCACCCACAGGGGCTCGGATATAATTCACCCCTCCACTTT. Its protein product is CASSHPQGLGYNSPLHF.

The sample holds many counts of this clone. The rearrangement joins TRBV2 to TRBJ1-2; no reliable D call. CDR3 length equals 13 residues. The germline gives CDR1 SNHLY, CDR2 FYNNEI. Trimming removed 1 base at V and 8 bases at J, with 11 bases between. The CDR3 nucleotides read TGTGCCAGCAGTGAAGAAAAGGGAGGGGGCTACACCTTC. Protein product: CASSEEKGGGYTF.

The V gene is TRBV13, the J gene TRBJ1-1, with 8 bases identical to TRBD1. This CDR3 is 15 amino acids long. J lost 2 bases, V lost 6 bases, and 8 bases had no gene match. Germline-derived CDR1 and CDR2 are PRHDT and FYEKMQ (reference sequence). CDR3 amino acids: CASSTDRGANTEAFF. In DNA, the CDR3 is TGTGCCAGCAGTACTGACAGGGGAGCAAACACTGAAGCTTTCTTT.

In its sample, this clone was seen once. The gene calls are TRBV9 and TRBJ1-1; possibly TRBD1 for D (6 bases). Germline values: CDR1 SGDLS, CDR2 YYNGEE. Trimming removed 3 bases at V and 4 bases at J, with 13 bases between. The CDR3 totals 14 residues. The DNA for the CDR3 is TGTGCCAGCAGCGCCTACAGGGATCGCACTGAAGCTTTCTTT. It encodes CASSAYRDRTEAFF.

The chain joins TRBV19 to TRBJ1-4; D not certain. V dropped 6 bases and J dropped 6 bases, with 17 bases sitting between them. CDR1 and CDR2 (germline): LNHDA, SQIVND (reference sequence). This CDR3 region has 15 residues. CDR3 sequence reads: CASRDPTGSDEKLFF. CDR3 bases: TGTGCCAGTAGGGACCCGACGGGAAGTGATGAAAAACTGTTTTTT.

J is TRBJ2-2 and V is TRBV28, with D unresolved. The CDR3 is 15 amino acids. CDR1 and CDR2 from the germline V gene are MDHEN and SYDVKM. The V and J ends lost 3 bases and 1 base respectively, with 9 bases between them. Written as DNA, the CDR3 is TGTGCCAGCAGTTTTGGGCAGAGGAACACCGGGGAGCTGTTTTTT. It encodes CASSFGQRNTGELFF.

This CDR3 reads CASGQGYGYTF. The CDR3, as DNA: TGCGCCAGCGGACAGGGCTATGGCTACACCTTC. This sequence joins TRBV10-2 and TRBJ1-2, with 8 bases that match TRBD1. V was clipped by 8 bases and J by 4 bases; unmatched bases: 0. Germline V gene data show CDR1 as WSHSY and CDR2 as SAAADI. The CDR3 extends over 11 amino acids.

V gene TRBV18 combines with J gene TRBJ1-6; TRBD1 might be the D (5 bases). This CDR3 is 16 amino acids long. V shed 3 bases and J shed 5 bases, with 14 bases lying between them. Germline V gene sequence: CDR1 KGHSH, CDR2 LQKENI. The CDR3 reads CASSPEQVSNNSPLHF. CDR3 coding DNA: TGTGCCAGCTCACCCGAACAGGTTTCTAATAATTCACCCCTCCACTTT.

This chain links TRBV5-1 with TRBJ2-3, with 14 bases aligning to TRBD2. This CDR3 comprises 15 residues. J lost 4 bases, V lost 3 bases, and 1 base had no gene match. Germline CDR1 reads SGHRS; CDR2 reads YFSETQ. CDR3 region: CASSSTSGGADTQYF. DNA of the CDR3: TGCGCCAGCAGCTCGACTAGCGGGGGGGCAGATACGCAGTATTTT.

The chain links TRBV27 to TRBJ2-3, with 8 nucleotides matching TRBD2. This CDR3 comprises 16 residues. Trimming removed 3 bases from V and 1 base from J; junction bases left unmatched: 6. CDR1 MNHEY and CDR2 SMNVEV come from the germline V gene (reference sequence). The CDR3: CASSLWGRGGTDTQYF. In DNA form, the CDR3 reads TGTGCCAGCAGTTTGTGGGGGCGGGGGGGCACAGATACGCAGTATTTT.

This clone was recorded once. The V call is TRBV11-2, the J call TRBJ1-3; D gene ambiguous. CDR1 is SGHAT and CDR2 is FQNNGV in the germline V gene. The CDR3 length is 16 residues. V lost 0 bases and J lost 0, with 9 bases in between. The CDR3 here is CASSLEVGPSGNTIYF. For the CDR3, the DNA is TGTGCCAGCAGCTTAGAGGTGGGCCCCTCTGGAAACACCATATATTTT.